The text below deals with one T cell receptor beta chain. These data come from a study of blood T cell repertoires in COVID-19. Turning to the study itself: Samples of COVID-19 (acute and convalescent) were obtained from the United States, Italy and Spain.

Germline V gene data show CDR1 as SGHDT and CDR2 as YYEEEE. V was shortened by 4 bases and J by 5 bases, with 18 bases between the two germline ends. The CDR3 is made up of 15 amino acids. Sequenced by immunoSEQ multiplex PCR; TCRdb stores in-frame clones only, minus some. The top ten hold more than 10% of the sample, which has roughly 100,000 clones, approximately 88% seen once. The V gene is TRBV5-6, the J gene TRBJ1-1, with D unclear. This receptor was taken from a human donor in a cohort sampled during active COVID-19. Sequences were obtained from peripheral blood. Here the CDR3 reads CASSRWLLGRTEAFF. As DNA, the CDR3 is TGTGCCAGCAGCCGCTGGCTTTTGGGGAGGACTGAAGCTTTCTTT. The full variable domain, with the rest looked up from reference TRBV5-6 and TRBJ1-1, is DAGVTQSPTHLIKTRGQQVTLRCSPKSGHDTVSWYQQALGQGPQFIFQYYEEEERQRGNFPDRFSGHQFPNYSSELNVNALLLGDSALYLCASSRWLLGRTEAFFGQGTRLTVV.